One sample yielded the 3 T cell receptor beta chains listed below, sequenced in a study of cytomegalovirus exposure and HLA in healthy donors. Sequencing used immunoSEQ multiplex PCR; TCRdb keeps in-frame clones, though not all of them. The repertoire includes some 240,000 clones, around 86% of them detected once, and roughly 1.2% sits in the top ten. The sample comprised PBMCs. The receptor set was obtained from a woman under 40 in good health and CMV-seropositive.

This clone was seen more than once but under ten times. V and J are TRBV13 and TRBJ2-7, with 8 bases aligning to TRBD2. The junction had 22 bases not matched to a gene; V was cut back by 5 bases and J by 7 bases. Germline CDR1 is PRHDT and CDR2 is FYEKMQ (reference sequence). This CDR3 is built from 18 residues. CDR3 loop: CASSIHNRGRSTLSEQYF. DNA for the CDR3: TGTGCCAGCAGCATTCATAACCGCGGGAGGTCCACCTTAAGTGAGCAGTACTTC.

V is TRBV28 and J is TRBJ2-5; 14 nucleotides line up with TRBD2. Germline CDR1 is MDHEN and CDR2 is SYDVKM. V lost 4 bases to trimming and J lost 7 bases; unmatched junction nucleotides: 11. CDR3 length: 17 amino acids. Written as DNA, the CDR3 is TGTGCCAGCAGTTCCTCCCTTGGGACTAGCGGGAGCGTGACCCAGTACTTC. This translates into CASSSSLGTSGSVTQYF.

This clone was seen a single time. This chain joins TRBV18 and TRBJ2-5; D is unresolved. CDR1 and CDR2 from the germline V gene are KGHSH and LQKENI. The CDR3 length is 16 residues. V was shortened by 3 bases and J by 10 bases, with 24 bases between the two germline ends. DNA of the CDR3: TGTGCCAGCTCACCCCCATATCTAGGCATCTTGAGGAACCAGTACTTC. Residues: CASSPPYLGILRNQYF.